The rows below give T cell receptor beta chains drawn from one sample of a study of T cell responses to AZD1222 COVID-19 vaccine. Assay used: immunoSEQ multiplex PCR; TCRdb lists only in-frame clones, some missing. The sample has some 120,000 clones; 80% to 90% are singletons. The sequences come from peripheral blood, collected 28 days after the second AZD1222 dose. The receptors come from an adult who received the AZD1222 COVID-19 vaccine. Both conserved end residues are part of each CDR3. A D gene is named only where the DNA matches it firmly. Rows give clone size only sometimes, using once, few, many, or a class for an expanded clone.

j_gene: TRBJ1-2; abundance: few; len: 15; v_gene: TRBV28; d_gene: TRBD1; CDR3nt: TGTGCCAGCAGACCCACGGACAGGACTAACTATGGCTACACCTTC; CDR3aa: CASRPTDRTNYGYTF
j_gene: TRBJ1-1; abundance: NA; len: 15; v_gene: TRBV11-2; d_gene: NA; CDR3nt: TGTGCCAGCAGCTTAGCCGGGGGAGGGAACACTGAAGCTTTCTTT; CDR3aa: CASSLAGGGNTEAFF
j_gene: TRBJ2-2; abundance: few; len: 17; v_gene: TRBV18; d_gene: TRBD1; CDR3nt: TGTGCCAGCTCACCCAATTCAAGGACAGGGCACACCGGGGAGCTGTTTTTT; CDR3aa: CASSPNSRTGHTGELFF
j_gene: TRBJ2-1; abundance: NA; len: 13; v_gene: TRBV25-1; d_gene: NA; CDR3nt: TGTGCCAGCAGTGAGGTAGGGAACAATGAGCAGTTCTTC; CDR3aa: CASSEVGNNEQFF
j_gene: TRBJ1-5; abundance: NA; len: 16; v_gene: TRBV28; d_gene: NA; CDR3nt: TGTGCCAGCAGTTCCCTCCTCGGGGGGGACAATCAGCCCCAGCATTTT; CDR3aa: CASSSLLGGDNQPQHF
j_gene: TRBJ2-1; abundance: NA; len: 12; v_gene: TRBV28; d_gene: NA; CDR3nt: TGTGCCAGCAGTTTGACCGAACTAGGGCAGTTCTTC; CDR3aa: CASSLTELGQFF
j_gene: TRBJ1-6; abundance: NA; len: 14; v_gene: TRBV19; d_gene: NA; CDR3nt: TGTGCCAGTAGTGTATCAGGGTTGAATTCACCCCTCCACTTT; CDR3aa: CASSVSGLNSPLHF
j_gene: TRBJ1-1; abundance: NA; len: 13; v_gene: TRBV10-3; d_gene: NA; CDR3nt: TGTGCCATCAGTGACCCGACCGAGTATGAAGCTTTCTTT; CDR3aa: CAISDPTEYEAFF
j_gene: TRBJ1-2; abundance: NA; len: 15; v_gene: TRBV2; d_gene: TRBD1; CDR3nt: TGTGCCAGCACTCCTGGGACAGGGGGCCTCTATGGCTACACCTTC; CDR3aa: CASTPGTGGLYGYTF
j_gene: TRBJ2-1; abundance: NA; len: 14; v_gene: TRBV19; d_gene: TRBD1; CDR3nt: TGTGCCAGTAGTACTAGGACAGGCGAGTATGAGCAGTTCTTC; CDR3aa: CASSTRTGEYEQFF
j_gene: TRBJ2-1; abundance: NA; len: 15; v_gene: TRBV28; d_gene: NA; CDR3nt: TGTGCCAGCAGGCCCGAGAAGGGGATTTTCAGTGAGCAGTTCTTC; CDR3aa: CASRPEKGIFSEQFF
j_gene: TRBJ2-3; abundance: NA; len: 17; v_gene: TRBV7-3; d_gene: NA; CDR3nt: TGTGCCAGCAGTCTGGCGTCGGGGGGCCTGGCGAGAGATACGCAGTATTTT; CDR3aa: CASSLASGGLARDTQYF
j_gene: TRBJ2-7; abundance: NA; len: 15; v_gene: TRBV6-1; d_gene: TRBD1; CDR3nt: TGTGCCAGCAGTGAGCAAACAAAACAGGGGTACGAGCAGTACTTC; CDR3aa: CASSEQTKQGYEQYF
j_gene: TRBJ1-2; abundance: NA; len: 14; v_gene: TRBV7-9; d_gene: NA; CDR3nt: TGTGCCAGCAGGCGAAGGGAGCCTAACTATGGCTACACCTTC; CDR3aa: CASRRREPNYGYTF
j_gene: TRBJ1-5; abundance: NA; len: 16; v_gene: TRBV18; d_gene: NA; CDR3nt: TGTGCCAGCTCACCTCCGGGACGGAATAGCAATCAGCCCCAGCATTTT; CDR3aa: CASSPPGRNSNQPQHF
j_gene: TRBJ1-2; abundance: NA; len: 17; v_gene: TRBV19; d_gene: NA; CDR3nt: TGTGCCAGTACCACTACGACCCCCGGGGCGGGAAACTATGGCTACACCTTC; CDR3aa: CASTTTTPGAGNYGYTF
j_gene: TRBJ2-3; abundance: NA; len: 14; v_gene: TRBV5-3; d_gene: NA; CDR3nt: TGTGCCAGAAGCTTGGAGCCTGCCCCCCATACGCAGTATTTT; CDR3aa: CARSLEPAPHTQYF
j_gene: TRBJ2-3; abundance: NA; len: 12; v_gene: TRBV29-1; d_gene: NA; CDR3nt: TGCAGCGTTGACTTTGGAGAAGATACGCAGTATTTT; CDR3aa: CSVDFGEDTQYF
j_gene: TRBJ1-6; abundance: NA; len: 14; v_gene: TRBV6-5; d_gene: TRBD1; CDR3nt: TGTGCCAGCAACCAACAGGGGTATAATTCACCCCTCCACTTT; CDR3aa: CASNQQGYNSPLHF
j_gene: TRBJ2-3; abundance: NA; len: 17; v_gene: TRBV7-3; d_gene: TRBD1; CDR3nt: TGTGCCAGCAGCTTAACACGCGGGACAGGGAGCACAGATACGCAGTATTTT; CDR3aa: CASSLTRGTGSTDTQYF
j_gene: TRBJ2-2; abundance: NA; len: 15; v_gene: TRBV6-5; d_gene: TRBD2; CDR3nt: TGTGCCAGCAGTTATCTTCTAGCGGCCACCGGGGAGCTGTTTTTT; CDR3aa: CASSYLLAATGELFF
j_gene: TRBJ2-3; abundance: NA; len: 11; v_gene: TRBV2; d_gene: NA; CDR3nt: TGTGCCAGCAGCTACACAGATACGCAGTATTTT; CDR3aa: CASSYTDTQYF